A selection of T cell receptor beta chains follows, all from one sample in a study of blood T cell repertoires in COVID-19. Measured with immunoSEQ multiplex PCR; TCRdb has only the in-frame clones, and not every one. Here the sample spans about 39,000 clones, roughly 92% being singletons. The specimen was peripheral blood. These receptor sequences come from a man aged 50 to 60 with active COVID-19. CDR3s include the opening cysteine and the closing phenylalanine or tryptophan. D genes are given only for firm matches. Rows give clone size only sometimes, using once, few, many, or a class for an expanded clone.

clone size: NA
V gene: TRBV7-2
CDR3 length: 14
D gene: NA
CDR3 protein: CASRDLGATGELFF

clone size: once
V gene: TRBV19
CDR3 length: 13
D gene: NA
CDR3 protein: CASSIDEVAEAFF

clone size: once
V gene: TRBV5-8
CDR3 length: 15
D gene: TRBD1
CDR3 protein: CASRRPGQGSDEQFF

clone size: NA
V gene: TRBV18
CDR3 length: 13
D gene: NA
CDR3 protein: CASSPSRDTEAFF

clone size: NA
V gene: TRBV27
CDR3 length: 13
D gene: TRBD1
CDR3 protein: CASSKQGADTQYF

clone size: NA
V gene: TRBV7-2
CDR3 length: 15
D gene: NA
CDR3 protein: CATKLRDTLNTEAFF

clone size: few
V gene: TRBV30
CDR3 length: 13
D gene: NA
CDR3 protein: CAWSLGAAYEQYF

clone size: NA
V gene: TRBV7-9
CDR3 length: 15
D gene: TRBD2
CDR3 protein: CASSSISGTGETQYF

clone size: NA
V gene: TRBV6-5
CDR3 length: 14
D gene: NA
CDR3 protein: CASSYLGGETEAFF

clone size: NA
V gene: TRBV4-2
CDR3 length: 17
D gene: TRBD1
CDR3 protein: CASSPLLSQGEAYEQYF

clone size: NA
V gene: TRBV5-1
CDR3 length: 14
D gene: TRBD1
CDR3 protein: CASSLRQGNTEAFF

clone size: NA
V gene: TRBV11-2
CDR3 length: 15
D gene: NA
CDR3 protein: CASSPTRALGEKLFF

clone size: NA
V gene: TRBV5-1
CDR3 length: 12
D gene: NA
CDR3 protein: CASSFGGAGYTF

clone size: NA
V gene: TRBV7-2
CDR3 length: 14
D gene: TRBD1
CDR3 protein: CASSSGTGGIGQYF

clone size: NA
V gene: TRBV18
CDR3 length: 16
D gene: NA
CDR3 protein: CASSETQGPTNYGYTF

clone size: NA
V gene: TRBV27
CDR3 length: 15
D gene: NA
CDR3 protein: CASSLGGTSTDTQYF

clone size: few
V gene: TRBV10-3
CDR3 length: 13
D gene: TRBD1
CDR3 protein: CAISDRTGGEQFF

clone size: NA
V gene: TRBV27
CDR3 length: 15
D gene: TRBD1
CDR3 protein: CASRRDRVGNQPQHF

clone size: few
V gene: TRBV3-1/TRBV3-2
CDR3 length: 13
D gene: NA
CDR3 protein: CASSQSWNTEAFF

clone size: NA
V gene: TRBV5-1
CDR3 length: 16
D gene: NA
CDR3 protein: CASRGTITGPRETQYF

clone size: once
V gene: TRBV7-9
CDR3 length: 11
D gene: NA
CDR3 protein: CASSYRETQYF

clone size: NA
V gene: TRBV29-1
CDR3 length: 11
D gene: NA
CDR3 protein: CSVGESYEQYF

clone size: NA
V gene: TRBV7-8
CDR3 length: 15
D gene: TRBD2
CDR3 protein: CASSLLGGRGETQYF

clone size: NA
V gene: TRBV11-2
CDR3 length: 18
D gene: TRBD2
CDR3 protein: CASSPSYHSGAPGETQYF

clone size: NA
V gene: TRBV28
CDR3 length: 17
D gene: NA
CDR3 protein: CASSLGVLGGLNTEAFF

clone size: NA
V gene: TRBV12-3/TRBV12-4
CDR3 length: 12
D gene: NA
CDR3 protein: CASSLREGQLFF

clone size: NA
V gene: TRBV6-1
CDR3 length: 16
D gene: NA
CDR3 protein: CASSEQTMDYNSPLHF

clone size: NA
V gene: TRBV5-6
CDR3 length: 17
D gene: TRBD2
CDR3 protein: CASSKVGLARDVHEQYF

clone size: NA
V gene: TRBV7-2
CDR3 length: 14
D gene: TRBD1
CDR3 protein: CASSGQGTDYGYTF

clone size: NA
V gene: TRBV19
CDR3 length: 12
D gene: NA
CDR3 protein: CASLVQPYEQYF

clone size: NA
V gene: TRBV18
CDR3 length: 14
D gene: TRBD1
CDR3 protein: CASSAGTGLNEQYF

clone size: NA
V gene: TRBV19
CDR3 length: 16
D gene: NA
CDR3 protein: CASSRGPGQVNYGYTF

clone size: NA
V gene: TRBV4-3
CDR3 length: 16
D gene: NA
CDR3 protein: CASSQDPAATYNEQFF

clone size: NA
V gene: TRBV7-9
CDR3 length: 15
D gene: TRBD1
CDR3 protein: CASSEPTGDPTEAFF

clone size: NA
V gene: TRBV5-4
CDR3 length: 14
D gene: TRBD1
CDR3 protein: CASSHGQGNTEAFF

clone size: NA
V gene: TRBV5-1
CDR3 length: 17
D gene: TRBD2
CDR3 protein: CASSLERLAGPTDTQYF

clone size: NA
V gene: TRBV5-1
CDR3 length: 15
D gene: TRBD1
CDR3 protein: CASSLEPGTGGKLFF

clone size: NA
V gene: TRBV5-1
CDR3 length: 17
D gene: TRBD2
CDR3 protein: CASSLGPSGRPAYEQYF

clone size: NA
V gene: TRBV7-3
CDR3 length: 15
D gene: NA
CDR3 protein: CASSSTGGANEKLFF

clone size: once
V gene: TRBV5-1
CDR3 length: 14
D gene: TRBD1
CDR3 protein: CASSSTGAQETQYF

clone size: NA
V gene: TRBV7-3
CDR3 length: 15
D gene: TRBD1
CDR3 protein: CASSRTGILTGELFF

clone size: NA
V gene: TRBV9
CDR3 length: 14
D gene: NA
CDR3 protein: CASSPLGTNTEAFF

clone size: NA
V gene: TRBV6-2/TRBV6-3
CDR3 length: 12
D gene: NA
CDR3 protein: CASSENHPKAFF

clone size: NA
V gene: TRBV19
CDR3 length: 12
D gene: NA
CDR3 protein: CASSLLNYGYTF

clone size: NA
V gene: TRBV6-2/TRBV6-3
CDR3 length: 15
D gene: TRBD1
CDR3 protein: CASSYSRDRQETQYF

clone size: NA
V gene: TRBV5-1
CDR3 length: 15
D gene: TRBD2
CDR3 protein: CASSLLAGEVNEQFF

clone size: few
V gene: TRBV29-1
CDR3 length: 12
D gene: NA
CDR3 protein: CSVRGQPNEQYF

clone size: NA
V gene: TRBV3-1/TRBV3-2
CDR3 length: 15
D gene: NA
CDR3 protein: CASSQGGGLWYGYTF

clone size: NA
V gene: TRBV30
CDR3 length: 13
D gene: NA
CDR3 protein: CAWSALRGNEQYF

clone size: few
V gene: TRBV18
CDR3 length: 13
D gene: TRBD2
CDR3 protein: CASSSGGTYEQYF

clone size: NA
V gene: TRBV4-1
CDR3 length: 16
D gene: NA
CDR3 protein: CASSQVRGGLPGELFF

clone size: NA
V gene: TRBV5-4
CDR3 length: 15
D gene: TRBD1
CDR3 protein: CASSSRTGSGNTIYF

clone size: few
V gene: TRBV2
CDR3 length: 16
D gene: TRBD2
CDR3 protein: CASREIAGGRQETQYF

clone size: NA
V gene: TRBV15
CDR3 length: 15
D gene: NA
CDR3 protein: CATSRERNRAYEQYF

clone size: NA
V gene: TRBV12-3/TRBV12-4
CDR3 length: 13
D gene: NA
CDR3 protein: CASSAGFADTQYF

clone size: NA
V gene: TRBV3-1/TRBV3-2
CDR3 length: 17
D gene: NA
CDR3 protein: CASSDRVRGAINSPLHF

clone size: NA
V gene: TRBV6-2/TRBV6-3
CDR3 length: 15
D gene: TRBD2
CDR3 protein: CASSHPRGGKETQYF

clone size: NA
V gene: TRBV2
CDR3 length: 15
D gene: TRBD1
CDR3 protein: CASSERGPSYNEQFF